The entry below describes one T cell receptor beta chain. Its antigen remains unknown. The length of the CDR3 is 14 residues. V gave up 3 bases and J gave up 6 bases, with 15 bases separating them. Germline CDR1 SGHVS, CDR2 FQNEAQ. This specimen comes from a study of siplizumab effects on memory and regulatory T cells. Study-level findings and limits: A small minority of alloreactive clones were mapped to unstimulated subsets.

This table comes from immunoSEQ multiplex PCR, and its TCRdb copy is limited to in-frame clones, with some not included. The sample records about 110,000 clones, about 90% being singletons. This receptor was identified in a human donor in good health. Sequenced material: Tregs sorted from blood. V gene TRBV7-8 combines with J gene TRBJ2-7; tentative D call: TRBD2 (5 bases). CDR3 nucleotides: TGTGCCAGCAGCTTTCCGGGAAAAGTGGCCGAGCAGTACTTC. Its protein product is CASSFPGKVAEQYF.